A selection of T cell receptor beta chains follows, all from one sample in a study of blood T cell repertoires in COVID-19. TCRdb keeps only in-frame clones here, not all; method: immunoSEQ multiplex PCR. The repertoire has around 100,000 clones, around 85% of them found once; the top ten carry 5.5%. Material: peripheral blood. Every receptor here comes from a woman aged 55-70 years with COVID-19, enrolled during active disease. Each CDR3 is given with its conserved first and last residue. The order of the fields is J gene, V gene, CDR3 protein.

>TRBJ1-1|TRBV24-1
CATSDHRFLMNTEAFF
>TRBJ1-1|TRBV7-3
CASSLGHSNTEAFF
>TRBJ2-3|TRBV9
CASSVVGGTDTQYF
>TRBJ1-5|TRBV19
CASSSPDRTKVIFNQPQHF
>TRBJ2-7|TRBV27
CASSARVSYEQYF
>TRBJ1-1|TRBV5-4
CASSLNAQGEF
>TRBJ2-1|TRBV10-3
CAISARSAGAINNEQFF
>TRBJ2-1|TRBV7-3
CASSWTVSSYNEQFF
>TRBJ1-1|TRBV10-3
CAISERENTEAFF
>TRBJ1-3|TRBV6-2/TRBV6-3
CASSYWRELPGNTIYF
>TRBJ2-7|TRBV18
CASSGTTAGFTYEQYF
>TRBJ1-2|TRBV19
CASSTTGGRYGYTF
>TRBJ1-1|TRBV19
CASSHPGTGFTEAFF
>TRBJ2-3|TRBV5-6
CASSLQGTDTQYF
>TRBJ2-7|TRBV5-1
CASSTGTLYEQYF
>TRBJ2-2|TRBV19
CASSSLGHRELFF
>TRBJ1-4|TRBV18
CASSYGTGGDEKLFF
>TRBJ1-1|TRBV3-1/TRBV3-2
CASSQDGLAVGAFF
>TRBJ2-1|TRBV24-1
CATSDVGHGENNEQFF
>TRBJ2-3|TRBV19
CASSKTGISTDTQYF
>TRBJ2-3|TRBV3-1/TRBV3-2
CASSQERADTQYF
>TRBJ1-2|TRBV30
CAWTPPFAGGRYYGYTF
>TRBJ1-6|TRBV5-1
CASKLEVSDNSPLHF
>TRBJ2-5|TRBV7-3
CASRSSGGWTQETQYF
>TRBJ1-4|TRBV9
CASSVGGSREKLFF
>TRBJ2-1|TRBV24-1
CATSDRFVSYNEQFF
>TRBJ1-5|TRBV3-1/TRBV3-2
CASSPGHGVNQPQHF
>TRBJ2-7|TRBV10-3
CATTLAGTYEQYF
>TRBJ2-3|TRBV4-3
CASSQDHVRDWGTDTQYF
>TRBJ1-2|TRBV7-2
CASSPWGRNYGYTF
>TRBJ1-5|TRBV5-1
CASSLGQGGHQPQHF
>TRBJ2-2|TRBV4-3
CASSQVKTRGNPGELFF
>TRBJ2-7|TRBV14
CASSQDIGDVQYF
>TRBJ2-5|TRBV5-4
CASSSSRDRFRETQYF
>TRBJ2-5|TRBV24-1
CATLGYLGGVATQYF
>TRBJ2-3|TRBV9
CASSVVAGSGDTQYF
>TRBJ1-1|TRBV30
CAWSLGGFGTEAFF
>TRBJ1-4|TRBV18
CASSPREATNEKLFF
>TRBJ2-6|TRBV27
CASTFSGANVLTF
>TRBJ1-5|TRBV5-3
CARSLVDRGGQPQHF
>TRBJ2-1|TRBV9
CASGASKRGASYNEQFF
>TRBJ2-7|TRBV19
CASSIGSGYVEQYF
>TRBJ1-2|TRBV10-3
CAISATGTNGYTF
>TRBJ2-7|TRBV19
CASSRRTGGSYEQYF
>TRBJ2-7|TRBV7-2
CASTSGPYEQYF
>TRBJ1-1|TRBV5-5
CASSLAPDTEAFF
>TRBJ1-2|TRBV2
CASSEAGTDGYTF
>TRBJ2-1|TRBV18
CASSPTSSGYNEQFF
>TRBJ1-1|TRBV5-4
CASSLGTVRNTEAFF
>TRBJ2-1|TRBV7-3
CASSSRHPLAGGTNEQFF
>TRBJ2-5|TRBV7-9
CASTRGDRGQRETQYF
>TRBJ1-1|TRBV12-3/TRBV12-4
CASSFVRRGEAFF
>TRBJ1-6|TRBV30
CAWSGSSYNSPLHF
>TRBJ1-4|TRBV19
CASREPRGLTNEKLFF